This T cell receptor beta chain was recorded in a study of cytomegalovirus exposure and HLA in healthy donors (dated by TCRdb to 2017 to 2019). For context, the study as a whole: According to an earlier analysis of several hundred of the donors, 150 million to 200 million T cells yielded over 90 million unique TCR beta sequences and 276 Gb of sequence data. Besides the first cohort of roughly 660 subjects, a separate validation cohort made up of some 110 different subjects was used. Every discovery cohort repertoire had been produced on one sequencing platform. The study combined high-throughput TCR immunosequencing, statistical association of individual TCRs with disease status, and machine learning to predict cytomegalovirus infection status. In the later analysis, no new phenotypic data were used to find candidate immune exposures; instead, reliance was placed on TCR beta sequences and their occurrence across donors. The study used immunosequencing to profile the T cell repertoires of 600 to 850 subjects and linked those repertoires to cytomegalovirus serostatus. Both class I and class II loci were covered by HLA typing, at four-digit resolution. Typing coverage varied by locus: roughly 620-640 donors for A, B, C, DRB1 and DQB1; 522 for DQA1; more than 600 for DPA1; approximately 490 for DPB1. A handful of DR-DQ haplotypes were treated as single units for association and clustering because of strong linkage in the cohort. Genome-wide SNP genotypes for about three fifths of the 666 donors were used in a later genetic analysis, which treated that subset as a discovery cohort. An early release covering 550 to 650 HLA-typed donors comprised about 320 gigabases of sequencing data and approximately 85 million unique TCR sequences. An earlier analysis of approximately 630 of the donors applied high-throughput TCR beta sequencing to assess whether each TCR beta V gene segment acted as functional or pseudogenic. Donor age, sex, ethnicity and CMV serostatus were compiled together with the repertoire data. The study was designed to test whether signatures of past pathogen exposure could be identified by cataloging public T cell receptors. Of the 300 to 500 genotyped donors, roughly 80% were placed in the genetic ancestry cluster associated with self-reported Caucasian donors. Among some 400 genotyped donors of the cohort, an average of around 250,000 unique TCR beta nucleotide sequences was sequenced per donor, of which about 19% were non-productive. To study patterns of TCR occurrence, a later analysis re-analyzed previously published TCR beta repertoires from several hundred donors and added high-resolution HLA genotyping. Broad study findings and their caveats: Immune exposure information for the cohort was limited to CMV serostatus. A further reported finding was that TCR beta sequences accurately predicted the HLA-A and HLA-B alleles for most subjects in the first cohort. In a later analysis, HLA-associated TCR beta chains showed more clonal expansion and lower generation probabilities than non-associated chains that were equally common. In a later genetic analysis, a missense DCLRE1C variant was associated with V-gene and J-gene trimming of TCR beta chains, and the association was replicated in an independent cohort. Cytomegalovirus status was reported to be diagnosed by the classifier with high specificity and sensitivity in both the original and validation cohorts. A few of the identified cytomegalovirus-associated TCR beta chains were confirmed in vitro to be specific for cytomegalovirus antigens. According to a later analysis, parvovirus B19, influenza, CMV and Epstein-Barr virus appeared linked to several top co-occurrence clusters. This cohort had only TCR beta chains sequenced, and the lack of alpha or paired-chain data limited which features could be detected. According to the authors, the approach could potentially be generalized to other disease states and immunological phenotypes. Most TCR sequences were seen in very few donors, while some public TCRs were found in many individuals. In a later analysis, the rate of TCR association differed among HLA loci, with DRB1 alleles having the most associated TCRs and HLA-C alleles having the fewest. In a later analysis, most CMV-associated TCR beta chains were found to appear HLA-restricted, with HLA associations seemingly driven largely by CMV exposure. Roughly uniform sequencing depth across donors was assumed in presence/absence analyses, although this assumption may not hold. A total of 150 or so TCR beta chains were listed by the study as associated with cytomegalovirus. In an earlier analysis of fewer than 750 of the donors, most TCR beta V segments were observed in productive rearrangements about 90% or about 30% of the time, broadly matching IMGT annotations. Correlated functional status among segregating V segments might reflect linkage disequilibrium, but an unknown experimental factor could not be ruled out. A later analysis associated 16,951 TCR beta sequences with specific HLA alleles at a false discovery rate of 0.05. Strong co-occurrence of HLA alleles, especially DR and DQ, made assigning TCR associations to individual alleles difficult. Because the 87-base-pair reads could not distinguish some IMGT-functional V segments, including TRBV6-2 and TRBV6-3, those segments were excluded. Because HLA typing was missing for some donors at each locus, association tests included only the typed subset. The sequencing pipeline was judged likely to have produced a cluster of highly shared sequence variants as a technical artifact. In a later genetic analysis, fewer N-insertions in productive TCRs were reported among donors in an Asian-associated ancestry cluster than the approximately 710-donor mean. Because counts were too low, about 15 rarely observed V segments, including chromosome 9 orphons, were left out of the earlier analysis of some 640 of the donors.

This clone was seen only a few times. No antigen is known for it. Base qualities were left out, and no much larger clone turns up one base away. Library preparation was by the immunoSEQ multiplex PCR assay. A mixture of 60 forward primers for TCR Vbeta segments and 13 reverse primers for TCR Jbeta segments was used in the multiplex PCR. The CDR3 region of rearranged TCR beta genes was amplified from genomic DNA with a multiplex PCR assay. The Illumina HiSeq System was used to sequence the amplified TCR beta libraries as 87-base-pair reads. The original methods were these. Across the roughly 640 repertoires, a later analysis counted roughly 77 million unique TCR beta chains, roughly 11 million of which were shared by at least two donors. To remove PCR and sequencing errors, raw reads were error-corrected and collapsed into unique sequences using a nearest-neighbor algorithm that merged closely related sequences. CDR3 sequences were aligned to IMGT reference sequences to assign V, D and J gene segments. For a sequence to be retained, a match of at least six nucleotides was required to both a V gene segment and a J gene segment. A rearrangement counted as productive if the CDR3 had no stop codons and remained in frame with V and J, and every other rearrangement counted as non-productive. Following IMGT convention, CDR3 was defined as the stretch from the second conserved V-encoded cysteine to the conserved J-encoded phenylalanine. Sequences without an unambiguous match to a single V gene segment were excluded from the earlier analysis of approximately 600 of the donors. An earlier analysis of several hundred of the donors classified V segments as functional when productive rearrangements were above 56.7% and as segregating when the standard deviation between donors was above 5%. A statistical classification framework was built for diagnosing cytomegalovirus status from the catalog of TCR beta chain sequences. In a later analysis, V and J genes were assigned by comparing TCR nucleotide sequences against IMGT/GENE-DB human TR gene sequences. The TCRdist pipeline was used in a later analysis to assign CDR3 sequences and most-parsimonious VDJ recombination scenarios. In a later analysis, each TCR beta chain was defined by its CDR3 amino acid sequence together with its V-gene family, and reads without a unique V-gene family were excluded. In a later analysis, several hundred highly shared, low-generation-probability nucleotide sequences were removed to address suspected cross-contamination and a sequencing artifact. In a later analysis, a clonal expansion index for each public chain was calculated from normalized within-repertoire ranks of inferred template counts. A later analysis computed generation probabilities with a VDJ recombination model fitted to out-of-frame rearrangements, and checked the results against IGoR. In a later analysis, TCR-TCR, TCR-HLA and TCR-CMV co-occurrence was scored with hypergeometric tests, and a repertoire-size bias correction was applied to TCR pairs. In a later analysis, false discovery rates were estimated by permuting HLA or CMV assignments 20 times. A later analysis grouped co-occurring TCRs with DBSCAN, adding TCRdist sequence similarity when clustering within HLA-allele-positive subsets. Repertoires with fewer than 30,000 or more than 120,000 public chains, plus five repertoires with anomalous nucleotide sharing, were excluded from co-occurrence clustering. Entries here come from immuneACCESS through TCRdb and include only in-frame sequences with V and J called. Some clones fail to appear in such tables; in the studies checked, an unresolved V gene covers under half of the shortfall, and the cause of the remainder is unknown. That table supplies the V and J calls and clone size; D and trimming were determined from the DNA. The sample table records 200,000 or so clones; 70% to 80% of these occur just once. Approximately 3% of the sample belongs to the ten largest clones.

The cohort comprised around 690 healthy bone marrow donors. Cohort members were all nominally healthy when sampled, although unrecorded immune exposures were likely present. The donor tested CMV seronegative, placing the donor among the roughly 400 seronegative members of the cohort. A peripheral blood sample was collected from each donor, and TCR beta sequencing was performed on peripheral blood mononuclear cells. The Qiagen DNeasy Blood Extraction Kit was used to extract genomic DNA from the blood cell samples. Cut back by 6 bases and 5 bases, the V and J ends lie 19 bases apart. From the germline V gene (reference sequence), CDR1 is LNHDA and CDR2 is SQIVND. The CDR3 contains 16 residues, cysteine and phenylalanine counted. Left in the record is the CDR3 DNA by itself, 48 bases read in frame from the first base.

Specimen: PBMCs. In this chain, TRBV19 is recombined with TRBJ1-4, with no confidently assigned D gene. This receptor was obtained from a woman in her twenties or thirties in good health and CMV-seronegative. CDR3 region: CASSTLLPRPNEKLFF. The DNA is TGTGCCAGTAGCACTCTCCTTCCCAGGCCGAATGAAAAACTGTTTTTT.